This TCR beta chain was recovered during a study of early T cells in non-severe SARS-CoV-2 infection (dated by TCRdb to about 2021). For the study in its entirety: Because TCR sequencing relied on bulk RNA taken from unsorted whole blood, pairing of alpha and beta chains was not possible.

This clonotype turned up a few times. Its specific antigen is unknown. No clone much larger than this one lies a single base away; base qualities are absent. Set within a cohort of healthcare workers in London, UK, this nested case-control study involved weekly PCR testing of nasopharyngeal swabs along with blood sampling. Between 23 and 31 March 2020, the week of the UK lockdown, healthcare workers were enrolled and then followed up weekly for as long as 16 weeks. The germline V gene (reference sequence) specifies DFQATT as CDR1 and SNEGSKA as CDR2. V is shortened by 7 bases, J by 0 bases, and the region joining them spans 10 bases. The CDR3 spans 13 residues, from the cysteine through the phenylalanine. Only the CDR3 portion is preserved as DNA: 39 bases, with reading frame beginning at the first base. Results and caveats for the whole study, not just this receptor: Matching against VDJdb was skewed toward anti-spike CD8 responses, likely underestimated virus-specific expansions, and missed private and CD4 specificities.

Library method: 5' RACE. Sequencing used a NextSeq 500. In the TCR library protocol, unique molecular identifiers were attached to individual cDNA molecules to correct for PCR bias and sequencing error. TCR alpha and beta chains were both sequenced, and the abundances of alpha and beta sequences in each sample were closely correlated with each other. Regarding the original processing steps: V gene, J gene and CDR3 annotation of TCR sequences was performed with Decombinator V4. Expanded TCRs were defined as changing significantly between any two time points under a Poisson model with p below 0.0001. TCR abundances were normalised to the total number of TCRs sequenced per sample and expressed as counts per million. MAIT TCRs were defined by TRAV1-2 paired with TRAJ12, TRAJ20 or TRAJ33, and iNKT TCRs by TRAV10 paired with TRAJ18. VDJdb, accessed 1 November 2021, was searched for CMV, EBV and SARS-CoV-2 annotated TCRs, excluding TCRs annotated for multiple antigens. TCRdb itself trimmed the public reads at Q25 with fastp, ran MiXCR and retained productive beta chains. CDR3 protein sequences are deduplicated, and each keeps its most common genes and DNA. These V and J calls originate from TCRdb's pipeline instead of the authors' own analysis. The sample data list tens of thousands of distinct CDR3 sequences, and 10% to 15% of these were observed just once. 7.5% to 9.5% of the sample is held by the ten biggest clonotypes.

The clonotype originates from an adult who was a healthcare worker with PCR-confirmed SARS-CoV-2 infection or an uninfected control (not recorded which). The sequence links TRBV20-1 to TRBJ1-3; no D gene is confidently identified. The material sequenced was whole blood. The CDR3 region has the sequence CSVKTGSGNTIYF. The sequenced DNA: TGCAGTGTAAAGACTGGCTCTGGAAACACCATATATTTT.